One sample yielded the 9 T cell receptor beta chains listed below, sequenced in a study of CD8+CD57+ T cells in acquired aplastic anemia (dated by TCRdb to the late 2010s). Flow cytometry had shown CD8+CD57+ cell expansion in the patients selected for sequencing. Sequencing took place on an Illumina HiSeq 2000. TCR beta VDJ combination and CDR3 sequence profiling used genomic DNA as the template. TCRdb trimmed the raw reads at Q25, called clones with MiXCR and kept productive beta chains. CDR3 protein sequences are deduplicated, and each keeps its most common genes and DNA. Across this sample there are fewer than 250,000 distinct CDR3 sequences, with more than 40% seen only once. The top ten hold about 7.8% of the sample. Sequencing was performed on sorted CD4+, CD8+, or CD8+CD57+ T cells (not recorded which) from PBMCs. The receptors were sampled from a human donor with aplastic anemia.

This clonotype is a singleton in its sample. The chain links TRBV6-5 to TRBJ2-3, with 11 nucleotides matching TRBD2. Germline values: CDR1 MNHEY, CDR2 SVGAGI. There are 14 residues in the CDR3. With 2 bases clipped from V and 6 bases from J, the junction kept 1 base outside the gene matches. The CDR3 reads CASSYGLAGDTQYF. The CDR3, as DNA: TGTGCCAGCAGTTACGGACTAGCGGGCGATACGCAGTATTTT.

CDR3 nucleotide sequence: TGTGCCAGCAGGACACAGGGAGGTGAGACCCAGTACTTC. The encoded protein is CASRTQGGETQYF. The gene calls are TRBV6-5 and TRBJ2-5; D is possibly TRBD1 or TRBD2 (6 bases each). The germline gives CDR1 MNHEY, CDR2 SVGAGI. The length of the CDR3 is 13 residues. Trimming took off 6 bases at V and 5 bases at J, with 13 bases between the two ends.

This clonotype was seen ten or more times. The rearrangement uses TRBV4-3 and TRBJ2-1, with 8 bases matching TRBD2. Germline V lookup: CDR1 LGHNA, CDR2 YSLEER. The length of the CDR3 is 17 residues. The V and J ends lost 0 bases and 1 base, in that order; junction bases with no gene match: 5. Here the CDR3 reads CASSQDGGGSSYNEQFF. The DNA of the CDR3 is TGCGCCAGCAGCCAAGATGGCGGGGGGTCGTCCTACAATGAGCAGTTCTTC.

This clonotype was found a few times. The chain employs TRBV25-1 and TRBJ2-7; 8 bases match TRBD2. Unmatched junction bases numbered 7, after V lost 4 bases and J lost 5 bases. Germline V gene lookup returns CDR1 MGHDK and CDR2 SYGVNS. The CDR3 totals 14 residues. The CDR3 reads CASSGSGSYHEQYF. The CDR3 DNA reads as TGTGCCAGCAGTGGCAGCGGGAGTTACCACGAGCAGTACTTC.

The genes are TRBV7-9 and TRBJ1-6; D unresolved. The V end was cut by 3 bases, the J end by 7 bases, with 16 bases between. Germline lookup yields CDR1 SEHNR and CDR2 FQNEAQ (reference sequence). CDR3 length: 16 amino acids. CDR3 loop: CASSFQTPVPNSPLHF. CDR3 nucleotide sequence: TGTGCCAGCAGCTTCCAGACCCCGGTTCCCAATTCACCCCTCCACTTT.

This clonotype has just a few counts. CDR3 DNA sequence: TGTGCCAGCAGTTTCGGGCTAGAAGGGTACAATGAGCAGTTCTTC. Amino acid sequence: CASSFGLEGYNEQFF. This chain joins TRBV7-3 and TRBJ2-1; no reliable D call. The CDR3 spans 15 residues. Per germline, CDR1 SGHTA and CDR2 FQGTGA. V lost 6 bases and J 4 bases, leaving 16 bases between the germline ends.

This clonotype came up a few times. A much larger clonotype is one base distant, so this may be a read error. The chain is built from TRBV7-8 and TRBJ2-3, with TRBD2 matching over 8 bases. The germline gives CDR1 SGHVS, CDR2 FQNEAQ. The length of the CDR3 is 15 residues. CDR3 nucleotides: TGTGCCAGCAGCCGTGGAGCGGGAGCAGGGGATATGCAGTATTTT. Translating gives CASSRGAGAGDMQYF.

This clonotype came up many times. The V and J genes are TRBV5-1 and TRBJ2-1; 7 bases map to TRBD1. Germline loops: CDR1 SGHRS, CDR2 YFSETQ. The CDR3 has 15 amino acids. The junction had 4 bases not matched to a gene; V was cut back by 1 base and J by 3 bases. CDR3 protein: CASSLKDRVYNEQFF. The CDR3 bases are TGCGCCAGCAGCTTGAAAGACAGGGTCTACAATGAGCAGTTCTTC.

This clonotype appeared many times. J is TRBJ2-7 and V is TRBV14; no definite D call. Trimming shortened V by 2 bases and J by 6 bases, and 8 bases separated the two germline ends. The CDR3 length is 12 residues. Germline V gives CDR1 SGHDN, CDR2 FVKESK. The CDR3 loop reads CASSQFSSEQYF. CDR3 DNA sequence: TGTGCCAGCAGCCAATTTTCTTCCGAGCAGTACTTC.